This T cell receptor beta chain was identified during a study of identical twins. Study-level results: Weaker excess twin sharing was seen among beta out-of-frame sequences. These conclusions were based on statistical analysis (cross-sectional, not following the same donors).

Germline values: CDR1 MDHEN, CDR2 SYDVKM. The V end was cut by 7 bases, the J end by 1 base, with 12 bases between. The CDR3 has 14 amino acids. TCRdb re-analysed the 5' RACE reads in MiXCR, keeping a single row per CDR3 protein. The data contain 1.5 million to 2 million distinct CDR3 sequences, around a third of them singletons. Of note for this clonotype: Its antigen is undetermined.

The source material was cord blood. The gene calls are TRBV28 and TRBJ2-3, with no clear D. The origin of this receptor is a newborn girl in good health. CDR3 in amino acids: CASTNWAGTDTQYF. In DNA, the CDR3 is TGTGCCAGCACAAATTGGGCCGGCACAGATACGCAGTATTTT.